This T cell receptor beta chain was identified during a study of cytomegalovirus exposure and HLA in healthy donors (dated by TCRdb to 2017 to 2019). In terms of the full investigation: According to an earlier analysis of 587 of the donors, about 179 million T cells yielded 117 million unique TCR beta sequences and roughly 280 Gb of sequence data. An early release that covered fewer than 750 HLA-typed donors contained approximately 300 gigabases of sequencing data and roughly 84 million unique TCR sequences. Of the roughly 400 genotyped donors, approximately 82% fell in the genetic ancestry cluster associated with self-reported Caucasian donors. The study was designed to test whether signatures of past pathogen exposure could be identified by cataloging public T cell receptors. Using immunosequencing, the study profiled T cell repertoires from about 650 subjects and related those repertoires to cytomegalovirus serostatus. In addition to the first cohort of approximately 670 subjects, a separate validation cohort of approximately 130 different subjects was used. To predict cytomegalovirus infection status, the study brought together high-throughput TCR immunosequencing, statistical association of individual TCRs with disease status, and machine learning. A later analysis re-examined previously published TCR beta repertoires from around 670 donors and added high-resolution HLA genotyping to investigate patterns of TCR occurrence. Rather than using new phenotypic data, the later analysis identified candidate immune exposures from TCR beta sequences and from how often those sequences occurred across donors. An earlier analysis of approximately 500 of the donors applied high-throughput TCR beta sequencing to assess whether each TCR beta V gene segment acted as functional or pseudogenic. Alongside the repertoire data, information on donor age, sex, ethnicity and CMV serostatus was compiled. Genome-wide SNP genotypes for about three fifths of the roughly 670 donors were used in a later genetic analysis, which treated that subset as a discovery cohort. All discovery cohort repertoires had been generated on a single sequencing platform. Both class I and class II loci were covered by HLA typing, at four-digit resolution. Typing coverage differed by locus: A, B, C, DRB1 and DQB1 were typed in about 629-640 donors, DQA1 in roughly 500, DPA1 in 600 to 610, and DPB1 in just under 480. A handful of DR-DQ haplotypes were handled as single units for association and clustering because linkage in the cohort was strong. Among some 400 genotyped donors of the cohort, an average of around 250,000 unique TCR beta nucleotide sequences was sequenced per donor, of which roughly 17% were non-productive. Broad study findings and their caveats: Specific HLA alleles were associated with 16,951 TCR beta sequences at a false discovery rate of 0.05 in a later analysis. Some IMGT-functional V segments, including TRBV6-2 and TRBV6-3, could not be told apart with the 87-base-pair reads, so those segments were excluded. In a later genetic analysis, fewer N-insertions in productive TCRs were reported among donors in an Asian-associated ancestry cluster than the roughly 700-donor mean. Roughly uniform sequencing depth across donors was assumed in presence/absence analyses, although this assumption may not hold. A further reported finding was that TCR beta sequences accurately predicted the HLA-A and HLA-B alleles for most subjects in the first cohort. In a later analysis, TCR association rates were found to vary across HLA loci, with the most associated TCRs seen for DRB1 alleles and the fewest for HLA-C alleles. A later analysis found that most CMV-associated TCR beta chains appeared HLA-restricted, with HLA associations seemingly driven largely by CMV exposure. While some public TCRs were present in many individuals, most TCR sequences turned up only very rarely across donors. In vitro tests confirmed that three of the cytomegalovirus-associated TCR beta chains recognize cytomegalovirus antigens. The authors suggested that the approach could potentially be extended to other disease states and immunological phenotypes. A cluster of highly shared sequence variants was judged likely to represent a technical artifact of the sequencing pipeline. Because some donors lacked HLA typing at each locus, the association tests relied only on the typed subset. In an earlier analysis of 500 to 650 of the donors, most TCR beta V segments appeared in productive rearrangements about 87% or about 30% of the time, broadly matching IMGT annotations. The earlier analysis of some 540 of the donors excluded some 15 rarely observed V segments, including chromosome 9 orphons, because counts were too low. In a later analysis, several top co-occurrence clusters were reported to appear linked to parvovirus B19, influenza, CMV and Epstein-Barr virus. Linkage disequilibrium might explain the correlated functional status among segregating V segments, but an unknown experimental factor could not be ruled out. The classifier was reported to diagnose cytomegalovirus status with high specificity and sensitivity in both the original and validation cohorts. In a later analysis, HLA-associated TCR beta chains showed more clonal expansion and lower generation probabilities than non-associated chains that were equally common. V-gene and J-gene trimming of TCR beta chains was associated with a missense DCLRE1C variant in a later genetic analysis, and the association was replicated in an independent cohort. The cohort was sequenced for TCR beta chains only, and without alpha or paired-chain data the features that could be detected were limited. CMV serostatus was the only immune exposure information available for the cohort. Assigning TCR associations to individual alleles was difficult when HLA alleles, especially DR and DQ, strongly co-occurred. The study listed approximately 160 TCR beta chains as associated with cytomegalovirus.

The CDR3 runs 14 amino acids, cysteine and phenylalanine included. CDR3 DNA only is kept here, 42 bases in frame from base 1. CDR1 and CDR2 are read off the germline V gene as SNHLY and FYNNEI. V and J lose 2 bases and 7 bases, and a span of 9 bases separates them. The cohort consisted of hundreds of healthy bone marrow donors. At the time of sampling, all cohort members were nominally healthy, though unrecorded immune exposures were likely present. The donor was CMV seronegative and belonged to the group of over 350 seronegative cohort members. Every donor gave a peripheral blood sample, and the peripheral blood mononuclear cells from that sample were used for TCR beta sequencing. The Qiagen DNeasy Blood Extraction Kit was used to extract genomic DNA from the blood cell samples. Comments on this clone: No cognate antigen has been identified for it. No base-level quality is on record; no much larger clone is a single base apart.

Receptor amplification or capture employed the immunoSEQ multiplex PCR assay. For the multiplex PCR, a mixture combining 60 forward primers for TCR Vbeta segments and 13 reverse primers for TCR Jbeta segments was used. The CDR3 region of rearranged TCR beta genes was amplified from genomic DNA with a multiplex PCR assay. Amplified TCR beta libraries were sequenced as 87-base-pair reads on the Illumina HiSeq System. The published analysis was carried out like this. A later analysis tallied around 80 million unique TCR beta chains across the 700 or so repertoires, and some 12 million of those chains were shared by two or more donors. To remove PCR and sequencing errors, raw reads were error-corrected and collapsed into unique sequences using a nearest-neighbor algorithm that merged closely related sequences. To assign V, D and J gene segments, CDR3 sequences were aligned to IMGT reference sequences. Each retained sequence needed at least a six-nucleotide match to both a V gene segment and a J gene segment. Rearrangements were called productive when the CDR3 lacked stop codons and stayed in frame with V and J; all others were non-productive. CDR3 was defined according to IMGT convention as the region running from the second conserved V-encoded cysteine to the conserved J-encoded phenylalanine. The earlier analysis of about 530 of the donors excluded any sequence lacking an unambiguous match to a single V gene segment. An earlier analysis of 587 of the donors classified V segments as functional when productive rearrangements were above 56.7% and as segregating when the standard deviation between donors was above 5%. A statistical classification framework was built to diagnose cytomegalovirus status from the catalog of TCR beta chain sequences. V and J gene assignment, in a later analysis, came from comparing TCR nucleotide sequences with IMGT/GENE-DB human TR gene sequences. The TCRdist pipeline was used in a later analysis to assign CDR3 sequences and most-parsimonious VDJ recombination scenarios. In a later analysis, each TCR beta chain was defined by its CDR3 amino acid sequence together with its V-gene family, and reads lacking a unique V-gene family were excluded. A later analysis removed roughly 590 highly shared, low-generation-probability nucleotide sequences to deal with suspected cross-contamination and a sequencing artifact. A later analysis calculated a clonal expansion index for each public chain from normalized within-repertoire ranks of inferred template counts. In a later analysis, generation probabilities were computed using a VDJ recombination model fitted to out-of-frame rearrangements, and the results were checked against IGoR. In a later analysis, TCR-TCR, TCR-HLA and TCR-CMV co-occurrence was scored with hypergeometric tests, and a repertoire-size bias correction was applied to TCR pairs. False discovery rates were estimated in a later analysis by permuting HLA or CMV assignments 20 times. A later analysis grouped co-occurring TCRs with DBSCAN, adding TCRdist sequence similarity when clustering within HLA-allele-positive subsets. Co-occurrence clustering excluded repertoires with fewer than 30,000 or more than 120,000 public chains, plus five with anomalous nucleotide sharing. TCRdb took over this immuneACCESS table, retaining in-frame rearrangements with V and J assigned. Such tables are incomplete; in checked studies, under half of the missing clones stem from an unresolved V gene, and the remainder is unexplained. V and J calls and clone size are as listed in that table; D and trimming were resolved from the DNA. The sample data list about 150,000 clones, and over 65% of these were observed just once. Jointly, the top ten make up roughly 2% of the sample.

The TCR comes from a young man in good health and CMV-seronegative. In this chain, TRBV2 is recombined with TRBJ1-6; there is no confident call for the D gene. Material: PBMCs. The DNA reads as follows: TGTGCCAGCAGTGAACAGGCCGGAAATTCACCCCTCCACTTT. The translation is CASSEQAGNSPLHF.